A selection of T cell receptor beta chains follows, all from one sample in a study of T-cell reconstitution after alpha-beta-depleted transplantation in children. Each CDR3 protein is one row after TCRdb ran MiXCR on the PCR reads. The table shows fewer than 550,000 distinct CDR3 sequences, with approximately 10% occurring only once. The sample here was PBMCs, taken before TCRalphabeta/CD19-depleted stem cell transplant. These receptors all stem from a child aged 2 to 15 with inherited bone marrow failure, due to receive a stem cell transplant. CDR3s include the opening cysteine and the closing phenylalanine or tryptophan. The D gene is left open where the match is weak. Part of the rows lack a size; the others show once, few, many or a class for expanded clones.

V,J,D,size,CDR3,DNA
TRBV11-2,TRBJ2-7,TRBD1,many,CASSPQGWGIYEQYF,TGTGCCAGCAGCCCACAGGGGTGGGGGATCTACGAGCAGTACTTC
TRBV30,TRBJ2-7,NA,few,CAWSPNREQYF,TGTGCCTGGAGTCCTAATCGCGAGCAGTACTTC
TRBV12-3/TRBV12-4,TRBJ2-7,NA,few,CASSLKAAYEQYF,TGTGCCAGCAGTTTAAAAGCGGCCTACGAGCAGTACTTC
TRBV9,TRBJ2-1,NA,many,CASSVGLFRPSEQFF,TGTGCCAGCAGCGTAGGGCTATTCCGCCCCAGTGAGCAGTTCTTC
TRBV3-1,TRBJ2-1,NA,once,CASCHAVRVISSYNEQFF,TGTGCCAGCTGCCATGCGGTCAGGGTTATTAGCTCCTACAATGAGCAGTTCTTC
TRBV5-5,TRBJ1-2,NA,many,CASSFRVGYGYTF,TGTGCCAGCAGCTTCAGGGTTGGATACGGCTACACCTTC
TRBV7-9,TRBJ2-1,NA,NA,CASSLAPTTSNEQFF,TGTGCCAGCAGCTTAGCCCCCACCACTAGCAATGAGCAGTTCTTC
TRBV12-3/TRBV12-4,TRBJ2-2,TRBD2,many,CATRTSGRGGELFF,TGTGCCACCCGGACTAGCGGGAGGGGCGGGGAGCTGTTTTTT
TRBV30,TRBJ2-1,TRBD2,many,CAWTRLAGGFGEQFF,TGTGCCTGGACCCGACTAGCGGGAGGTTTCGGTGAGCAGTTCTTC
TRBV27,TRBJ1-6,NA,few,CASSPTPGPYNSPLHF,TGTGCCAGCAGTCCCACCCCCGGGCCCTATAATTCACCCCTCCACTTT
TRBV11-1,TRBJ2-7,TRBD1,few,CASSLTTWNRGISSYEQYF,TGTGCCAGCAGCTTAACTACGTGGAACAGGGGGATCTCCTCCTACGAGCAGTACTTC
TRBV28,TRBJ1-2,TRBD1,NA,CASSLDRRGLVGYTF,TGTGCCAGCAGTTTAGATCGCAGGGGGCTCGTTGGCTACACCTTC
TRBV5-5,TRBJ1-1,NA,few,CASSLFYQGQNTEAFF,TGTGCCAGCAGCTTGTTTTATCAGGGCCAGAACACTGAAGCTTTCTTT
TRBV5-1,TRBJ1-5,NA,few,CASSLAGEDQPQHF,TGCGCCAGCAGCTTGGCAGGGGAGGATCAGCCCCAGCATTTT
TRBV28,TRBJ2-1,TRBD2,many,CASSTPREGPYNEQFF,TGTGCCAGCAGTACTCCTCGGGAGGGCCCCTACAATGAGCAGTTCTTC
TRBV2,TRBJ2-5,NA,many,CASTGTEYGAQYF,TGTGCCAGCACCGGGACGGAATATGGGGCCCAGTACTTC
TRBV5-6,TRBJ2-1,TRBD1,NA,CASSSTGFYNEQFF,TGTGCCAGCAGCTCGACAGGGTTCTACAATGAGCAGTTCTTC
TRBV28,TRBJ1-1,NA,many,CASSVNGGTEAFF,TGTGCCAGCAGTGTCAATGGGGGCACTGAAGCTTTCTTT
TRBV27,TRBJ2-3,TRBD1,many,CASSIDRADTQYF,TGTGCCAGCAGCATTGACAGGGCAGATACGCAGTATTTT
TRBV20-1,TRBJ2-3,TRBD2,many,CSAETSGRTDTQYF,TGCAGTGCCGAGACTAGCGGGAGAACAGATACGCAGTATTTT
TRBV14,TRBJ1-2,NA,few,CASSQDPRAHYGYTF,TGTGCCAGCAGCCAAGATCCCAGGGCCCACTATGGCTACACCTTC
TRBV7-8,TRBJ1-1,NA,many,CASSPRVGSTEAFF,TGTGCCAGCAGCCCCAGGGTAGGAAGCACTGAAGCTTTCTTT
TRBV2,TRBJ2-5,NA,many,CASSEMEETQYF,TGTGCCAGCAGTGAGATGGAAGAGACCCAGTACTTC
TRBV12-3/TRBV12-4,TRBJ2-3,TRBD2,NA,CARSLYSLVGTIGTDTQYF,TGTGCCCGCAGTTTATATTCATTGGTGGGGACTATTGGCACAGATACGCAGTATTTT
TRBV20-1,TRBJ2-7,TRBD2,few,CSAIGTSGYYEQYF,TGCAGTGCGATCGGGACTAGCGGGTACTACGAGCAGTACTTC
TRBV12-3/TRBV12-4,TRBJ2-1,NA,many,CASSPIGDQTYNEQFF,TGTGCCAGCAGTCCCATTGGGGACCAGACCTACAATGAGCAGTTCTTC
TRBV14,TRBJ1-3,NA,many,CASSRTRGGYSGNTIYF,TGTGCCAGCAGCCGCACTAGGGGGGGCTACTCTGGAAACACCATATATTTT
TRBV29-1,TRBJ2-5,TRBD2,many,CSVAGLAGGPQETQYF,TGCAGCGTTGCAGGACTAGCGGGAGGCCCCCAAGAGACCCAGTACTTC
TRBV7-9,TRBJ2-7,NA,NA,CASSLVGATYEQYF,TGTGCCAGCAGCTTGGTAGGGGCCACCTACGAGCAGTACTTC
TRBV5-4,TRBJ2-3,TRBD2,NA,CASSEGLAGTTDTQYF,TGTGCCAGCAGCGAGGGACTAGCGGGTACCACAGATACGCAGTATTTT
TRBV28,TRBJ2-1,NA,many,CASSPSENEQFF,TGTGCCAGCAGTCCGTCGGAAAATGAGCAGTTCTTC
TRBV19,TRBJ2-3,TRBD2,NA,CATQRAGLAGADTQYF,TGTGCCACCCAGCGGGCGGGACTAGCGGGAGCAGATACGCAGTATTTT
TRBV5-1,TRBJ2-1,TRBD2,few,CASSSTPPGLAGDDYNEQFF,TGCGCCAGCAGCTCGACACCTCCGGGACTAGCGGGAGACGACTACAATGAGCAGTTCTTC
TRBV20-1,TRBJ2-2,NA,NA,CSARAGGGANTGELFF,TGCAGTGCTAGGGCAGGGGGGGGGGCGAACACCGGGGAGCTGTTTTTT
TRBV23-1,TRBJ2-2,NA,NA,CASRAGWNTGELFF,TGCGCCAGCAGGGCCGGGTGGAATACCGGGGAGCTGTTTTTT
TRBV10-3,TRBJ2-7,TRBD1,many,CAITSTGSYEQYF,TGTGCCATCACCTCGACAGGGTCATACGAGCAGTACTTC
TRBV20-1,TRBJ2-5,TRBD1,many,CSARGDREETQYF,TGCAGTGCTAGAGGGGACAGGGAAGAGACCCAGTACTTC
TRBV5-1,TRBJ1-1,NA,many,CASSLASWGNTEAFF,TGCGCCAGCAGCTTGGCTTCCTGGGGGAACACTGAAGCTTTCTTT
TRBV4-3,TRBJ2-7,TRBD2,few,CASSQDQLAGDYEQYF,TGCGCCAGCAGCCAAGACCAGCTAGCGGGCGACTACGAGCAGTACTTC
TRBV5-1,TRBJ2-1,NA,many,CASSLVAPGGLNEQFF,TGCGCCAGCAGCTTGGTGGCACCCGGGGGATTGAATGAGCAGTTCTTC
TRBV9,TRBJ2-1,NA,many,CASSVYGTDEQFF,TGTGCCAGCAGCGTATACGGGACGGATGAGCAGTTCTTC
TRBV7-8,TRBJ1-2,TRBD1,few,CASSSSGTDNYGYTF,TGTGCCAGCAGCTCTTCCGGGACAGATAACTATGGCTACACCTTC
TRBV27,TRBJ2-3,TRBD2,NA,CATKTYGGGIAAYGTDTQYF,TGTGCCACCAAGACCTACGGGGGGGGCATCGCGGCATATGGCACAGATACGCAGTATTTT
TRBV3-1,TRBJ2-1,TRBD2,NA,CASSRGNGRYEQFF,TGTGCCAGCAGCCGAGGAAACGGGAGGTATGAGCAGTTCTTC
TRBV5-1,TRBJ1-6,TRBD1,many,CASSVGTGESPLHF,TGCGCCAGCAGCGTTGGGACAGGGGAATCACCCCTCCACTTT
TRBV4-2,TRBJ1-5,NA,NA,CASSQDDMVAVYNQPQHF,TGTGCCAGCAGCCAAGATGATATGGTGGCAGTTTACAATCAGCCCCAGCATTTT
TRBV5-1,TRBJ2-3,NA,few,CASSRDPSTDTQYF,TGCGCCAGCAGCAGGGACCCTAGCACAGATACGCAGTATTTT
TRBV20-1,TRBJ2-3,TRBD2,many,CSAFSGRHPTTDTQYF,TGCAGTGCTTTTAGCGGGAGGCACCCGACCACAGATACGCAGTATTTT
TRBV4-3,TRBJ1-3,NA,many,CASSQDPPVGSGNTIYF,TGCGCCAGCAGCCAAGATCCTCCGGTGGGGTCTGGAAACACCATATATTTT
TRBV29-1,TRBJ2-5,NA,many,CSVLALDLETQYF,TGCAGCGTTCTGGCCCTTGACTTGGAGACCCAGTACTTC
TRBV4-1,TRBJ2-4,NA,NA,CASSYGAAKNIQYF,TGCGCCAGCAGCTATGGGGCGGCCAAAAACATTCAGTACTTC
TRBV6-1,TRBJ1-1,NA,many,CASSRPRGRKTEAFF,TGTGCCAGCAGTCGACCCCGGGGGCGGAAAACTGAAGCTTTCTTT
TRBV12-3/TRBV12-4,TRBJ1-1,NA,many,CASSLSPRNTEAFF,TGTGCCAGCAGTTTAAGCCCGAGGAACACTGAAGCTTTCTTT
TRBV5-1,TRBJ1-5,TRBD1,many,CASSLSPGGGQPQHF,TGCGCCAGCAGCTTATCTCCAGGGGGCGGTCAGCCCCAGCATTTT
TRBV5-1,TRBJ2-7,NA,many,CASSLGGTEYEQYF,TGCGCCAGCAGCTTGGGCGGGACAGAATACGAGCAGTACTTC
TRBV20-1,TRBJ2-3,TRBD2,many,CSARTSGLSTDTQYF,TGCAGTGCTAGGACTAGCGGGTTGAGCACAGATACGCAGTATTTT
TRBV6-2/TRBV6-3,TRBJ2-7,NA,many,CASSYSWSYEQYF,TGTGCCAGCAGTTACTCCTGGTCCTACGAGCAGTACTTC
TRBV7-9,TRBJ1-2,TRBD1,many,CASSFLDRLNYGYTF,TGTGCCAGCAGCTTTCTGGACAGGCTTAACTATGGCTACACCTTC
TRBV6-1,TRBJ2-7,TRBD2,many,CATAGGGIYEQYF,TGTGCCACCGCGGGAGGGGGCATCTACGAGCAGTACTTC
TRBV6-2/TRBV6-3,TRBJ2-3,NA,NA,CASSPHGLSDTQYF,TGTGCCAGCAGCCCTCACGGCCTTTCAGATACGCAGTATTTT